This entry features one T cell receptor beta chain sequence. J lost 6 bases, V lost 5 bases, and 10 bases had no gene match. The CDR3 spans 15 residues. Germline V gene lookup returns CDR1 SEHNR and CDR2 FQNEAQ (reference sequence). These data originate in a study of shared clonotypes between healthy human individuals. Profiling relied on immunoSEQ multiplex PCR, and the TCRdb table lists in-frame clones only, not all of them. The table has some 1 million clones, under 80% seen once. This receptor was identified in a man younger than 30 in good health. The V and J genes are TRBV7-9 and TRBJ2-3; 8 bases map to TRBD2. The material sequenced was memory CD4+ T cells sorted from blood. Subset specified: CD45RA-negative fraction. The CDR3 reads CASSHSGTRSDTQYF. In DNA form, the CDR3 reads TGTGCCAGCAGCCATAGCGGGACCCGGAGTGATACGCAGTATTTT.